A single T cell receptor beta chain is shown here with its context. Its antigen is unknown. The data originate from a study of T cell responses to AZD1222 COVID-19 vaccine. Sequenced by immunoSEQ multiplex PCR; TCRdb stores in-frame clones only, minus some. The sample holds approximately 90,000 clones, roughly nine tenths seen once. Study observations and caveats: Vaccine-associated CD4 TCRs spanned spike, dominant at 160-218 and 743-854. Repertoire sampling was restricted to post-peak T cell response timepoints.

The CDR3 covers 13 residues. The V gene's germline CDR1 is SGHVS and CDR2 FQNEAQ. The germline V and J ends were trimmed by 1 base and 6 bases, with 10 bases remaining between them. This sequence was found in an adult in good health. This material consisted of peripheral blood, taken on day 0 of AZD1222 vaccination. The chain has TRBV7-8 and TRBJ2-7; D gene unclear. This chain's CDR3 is CASSLVQRGEQYF. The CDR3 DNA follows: TGTGCCAGCAGCTTAGTACAACGTGGCGAGCAGTACTTC. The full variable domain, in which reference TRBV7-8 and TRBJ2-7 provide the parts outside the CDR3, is GAGVSQSPRYKVAKRGQDVALRCDPISGHVSLFWYQQALGQGPEFLTYFQNEAQLDKSGLPSDRFFAERPEGSVSTLKIQRTQQEDSAVYLCASSLVQRGEQYFGPGTRLTVT.